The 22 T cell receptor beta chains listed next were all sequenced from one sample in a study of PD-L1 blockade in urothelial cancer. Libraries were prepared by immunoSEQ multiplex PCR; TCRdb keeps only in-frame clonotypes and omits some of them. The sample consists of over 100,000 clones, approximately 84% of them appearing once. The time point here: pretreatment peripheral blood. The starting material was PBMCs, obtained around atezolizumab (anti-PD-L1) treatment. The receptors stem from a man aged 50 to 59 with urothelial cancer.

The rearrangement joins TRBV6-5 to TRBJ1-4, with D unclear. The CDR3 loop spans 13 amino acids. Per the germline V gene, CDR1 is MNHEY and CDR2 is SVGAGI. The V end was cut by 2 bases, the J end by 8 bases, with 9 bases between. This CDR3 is CASSYGLEEKLFF. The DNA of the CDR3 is TGTGCCAGCAGTTACGGGCTCGAGGAAAAACTGTTTTTT.

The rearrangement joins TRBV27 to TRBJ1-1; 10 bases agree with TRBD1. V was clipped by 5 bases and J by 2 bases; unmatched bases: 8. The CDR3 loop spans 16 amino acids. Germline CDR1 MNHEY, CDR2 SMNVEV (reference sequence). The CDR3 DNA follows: TGTGCCAGCAGTCCAGGACAGGGGGGTAGAAACACTGAAGCTTTCTTT. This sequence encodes CASSPGQGGRNTEAFF.

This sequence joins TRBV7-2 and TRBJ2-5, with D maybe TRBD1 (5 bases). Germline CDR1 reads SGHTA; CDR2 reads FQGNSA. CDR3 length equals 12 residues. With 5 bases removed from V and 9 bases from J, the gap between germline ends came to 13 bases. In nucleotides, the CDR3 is TGTGCCAGCAGCCAGACAGTCCAGGCCCAGTACTTC. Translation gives CASSQTVQAQYF.

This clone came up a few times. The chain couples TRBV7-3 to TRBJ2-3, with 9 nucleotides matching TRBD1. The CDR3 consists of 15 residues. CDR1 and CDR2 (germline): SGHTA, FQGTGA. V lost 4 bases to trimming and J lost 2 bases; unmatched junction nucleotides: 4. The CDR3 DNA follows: TGTGCCAGCAGCTCAGGGACAGGGTACACAGATACGCAGTATTTT. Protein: CASSSGTGYTDTQYF.

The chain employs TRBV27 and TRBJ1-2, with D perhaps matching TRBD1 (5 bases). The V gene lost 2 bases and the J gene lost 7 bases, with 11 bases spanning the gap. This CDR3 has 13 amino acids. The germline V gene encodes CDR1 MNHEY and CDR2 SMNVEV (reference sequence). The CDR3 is CASSLNWGSGYTF. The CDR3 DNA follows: TGTGCCAGCAGTTTAAATTGGGGCTCTGGCTACACCTTC.

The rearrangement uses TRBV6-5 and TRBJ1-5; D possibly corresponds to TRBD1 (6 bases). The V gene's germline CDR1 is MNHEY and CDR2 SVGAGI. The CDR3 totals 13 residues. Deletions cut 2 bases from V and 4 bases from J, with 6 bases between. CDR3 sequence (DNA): TGTGCCAGCAGTTACCAGGGGAATCAGCCCCAGCATTTT. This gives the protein CASSYQGNQPQHF.

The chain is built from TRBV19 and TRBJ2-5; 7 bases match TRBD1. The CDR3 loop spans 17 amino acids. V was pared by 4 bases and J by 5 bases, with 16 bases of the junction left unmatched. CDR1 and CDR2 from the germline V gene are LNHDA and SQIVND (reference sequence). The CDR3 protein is CASSKKEGVRGLETQYF. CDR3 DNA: TGTGCCAGTAGTAAAAAAGAGGGGGTTAGGGGGCTGGAGACCCAGTACTTC.

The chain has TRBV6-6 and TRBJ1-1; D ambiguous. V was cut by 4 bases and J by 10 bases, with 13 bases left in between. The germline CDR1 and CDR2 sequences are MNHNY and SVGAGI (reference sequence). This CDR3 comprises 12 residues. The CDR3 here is CASSSPEGGAFF. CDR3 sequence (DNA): TGTGCCAGCAGTTCCCCCGAGGGTGGAGCTTTCTTT.

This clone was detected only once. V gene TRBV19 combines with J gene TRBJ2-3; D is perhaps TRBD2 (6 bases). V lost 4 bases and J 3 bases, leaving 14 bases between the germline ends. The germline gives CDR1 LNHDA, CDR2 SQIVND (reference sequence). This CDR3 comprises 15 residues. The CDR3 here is CASSKNGRSTDTQYF. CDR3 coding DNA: TGTGCCAGTAGTAAAAACGGGAGATCGACAGATACGCAGTATTTT.

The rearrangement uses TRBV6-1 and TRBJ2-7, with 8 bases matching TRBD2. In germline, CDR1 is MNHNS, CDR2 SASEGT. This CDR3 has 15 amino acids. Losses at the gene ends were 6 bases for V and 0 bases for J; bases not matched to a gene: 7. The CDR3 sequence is CASRGATSGSYEQYF. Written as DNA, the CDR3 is TGTGCCAGCAGGGGGGCTACTAGCGGCTCCTACGAGCAGTACTTC.

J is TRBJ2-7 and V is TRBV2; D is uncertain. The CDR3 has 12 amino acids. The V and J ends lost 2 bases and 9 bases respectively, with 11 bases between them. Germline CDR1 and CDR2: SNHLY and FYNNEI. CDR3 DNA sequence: TGTGCCAGCAGTGAACGCCGGGTGGGGCAGTACTTC. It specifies CASSERRVGQYF.

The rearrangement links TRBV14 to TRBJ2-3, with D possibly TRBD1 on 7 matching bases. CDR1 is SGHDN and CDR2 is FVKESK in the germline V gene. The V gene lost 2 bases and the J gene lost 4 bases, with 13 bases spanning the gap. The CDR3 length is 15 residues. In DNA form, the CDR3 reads TGTGCCAGCAGCCAATGGACAGGAGGGGCAGATACGCAGTATTTT. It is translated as CASSQWTGGADTQYF.

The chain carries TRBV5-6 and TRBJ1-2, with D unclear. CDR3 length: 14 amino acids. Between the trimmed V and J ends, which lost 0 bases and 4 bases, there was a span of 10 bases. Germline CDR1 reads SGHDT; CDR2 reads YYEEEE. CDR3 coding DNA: TGTGCCAGCAGCTTGGGAACAGTCGGCTATGGCTACACCTTC. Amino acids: CASSLGTVGYGYTF.

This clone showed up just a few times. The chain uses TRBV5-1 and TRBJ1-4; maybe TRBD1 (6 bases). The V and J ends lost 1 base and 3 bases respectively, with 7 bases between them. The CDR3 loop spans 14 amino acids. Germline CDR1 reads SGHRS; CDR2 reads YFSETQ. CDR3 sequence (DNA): TGCGCCAGCAGCTTGAACAGGGCTAATGAAAAACTGTTTTTT. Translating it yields CASSLNRANEKLFF.

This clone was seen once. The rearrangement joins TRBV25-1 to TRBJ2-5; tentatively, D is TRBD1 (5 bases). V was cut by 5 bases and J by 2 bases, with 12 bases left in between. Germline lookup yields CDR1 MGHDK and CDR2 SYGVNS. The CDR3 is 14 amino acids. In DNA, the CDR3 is TGTGCCAGCAGTAAAGGGGTTAATCAAGAGACCCAGTACTTC. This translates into CASSKGVNQETQYF.

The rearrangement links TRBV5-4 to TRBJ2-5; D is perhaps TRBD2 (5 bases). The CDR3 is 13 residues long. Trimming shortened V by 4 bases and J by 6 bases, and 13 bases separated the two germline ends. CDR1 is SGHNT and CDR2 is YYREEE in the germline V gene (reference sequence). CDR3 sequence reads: CASSRKGVQTQYF. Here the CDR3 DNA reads TGTGCCAGCAGCCGGAAGGGAGTACAGACCCAGTACTTC.

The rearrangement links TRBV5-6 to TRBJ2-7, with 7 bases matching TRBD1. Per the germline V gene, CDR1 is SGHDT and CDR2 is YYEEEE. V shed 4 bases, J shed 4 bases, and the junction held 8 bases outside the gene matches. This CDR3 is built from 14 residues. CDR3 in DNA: TGTGCCAGCAGCCGCAGGGCAGGGGGTTACGAGCAGTACTTC. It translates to CASSRRAGGYEQYF.

The CDR3 bases are TGTGCCAGCCGGGACAGGGCCGGGCAGCCCCAGCATTTT. Residues: CASRDRAGQPQHF. V and J are TRBV2 and TRBJ1-5, with TRBD1 identical over 9 bases. The CDR3 loop spans 13 amino acids. With V trimmed by 8 bases and J by 7 bases, 6 bases remained unmatched. The germline gives CDR1 SNHLY, CDR2 FYNNEI.

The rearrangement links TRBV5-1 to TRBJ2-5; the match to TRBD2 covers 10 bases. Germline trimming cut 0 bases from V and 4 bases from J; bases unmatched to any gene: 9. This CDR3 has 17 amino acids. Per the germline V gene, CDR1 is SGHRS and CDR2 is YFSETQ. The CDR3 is CASSLAVLAGERETQYF. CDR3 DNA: TGCGCCAGCAGCTTGGCCGTCCTAGCGGGAGAACGAGAGACCCAGTACTTC.

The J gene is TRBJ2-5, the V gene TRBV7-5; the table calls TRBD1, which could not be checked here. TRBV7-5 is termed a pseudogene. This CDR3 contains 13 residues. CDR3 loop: CARSHSTGETQYF. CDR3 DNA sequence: TGTGCCAGAAGCCACTCCACAGGGGAGACCCAGTACTTC.

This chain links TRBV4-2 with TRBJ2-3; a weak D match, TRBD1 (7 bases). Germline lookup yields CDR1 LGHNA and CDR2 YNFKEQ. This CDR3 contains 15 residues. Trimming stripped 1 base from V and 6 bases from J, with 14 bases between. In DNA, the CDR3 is TGTGCCAGCAGCCAAGGGGGCGGAGGGGGCGATACGCAGTATTTT. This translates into CASSQGGGGGDTQYF.

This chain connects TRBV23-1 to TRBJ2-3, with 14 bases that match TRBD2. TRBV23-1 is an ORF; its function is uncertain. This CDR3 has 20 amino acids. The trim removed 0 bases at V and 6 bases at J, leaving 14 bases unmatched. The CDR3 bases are TGCGCCAGCAGTCAATCAGTGACAGGCCTGGGACTAGCGGGAGTGGATACGCAGTATTTT. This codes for CASSQSVTGLGLAGVDTQYF.